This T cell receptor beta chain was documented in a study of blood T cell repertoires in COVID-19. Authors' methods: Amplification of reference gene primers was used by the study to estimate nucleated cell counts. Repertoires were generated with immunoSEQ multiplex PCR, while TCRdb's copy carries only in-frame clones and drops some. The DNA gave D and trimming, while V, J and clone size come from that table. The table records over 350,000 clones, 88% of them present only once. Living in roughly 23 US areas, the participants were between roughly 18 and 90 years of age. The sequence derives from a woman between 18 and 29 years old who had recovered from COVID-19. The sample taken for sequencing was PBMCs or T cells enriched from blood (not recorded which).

CDR3 loop: CASSIDRSSGNTIYF. The CDR3 DNA follows: TGCGCCAGCAGCATTGACAGGAGCTCTGGAAACACCATATATTTT. The V gene is TRBV5-1, the J gene TRBJ1-3; possibly TRBD1 for D (6 bases). Germline CDR1 is SGHRS and CDR2 is YFSETQ. V lost 4 bases and J lost 0, with 11 bases in between. The CDR3 runs 15 residues.